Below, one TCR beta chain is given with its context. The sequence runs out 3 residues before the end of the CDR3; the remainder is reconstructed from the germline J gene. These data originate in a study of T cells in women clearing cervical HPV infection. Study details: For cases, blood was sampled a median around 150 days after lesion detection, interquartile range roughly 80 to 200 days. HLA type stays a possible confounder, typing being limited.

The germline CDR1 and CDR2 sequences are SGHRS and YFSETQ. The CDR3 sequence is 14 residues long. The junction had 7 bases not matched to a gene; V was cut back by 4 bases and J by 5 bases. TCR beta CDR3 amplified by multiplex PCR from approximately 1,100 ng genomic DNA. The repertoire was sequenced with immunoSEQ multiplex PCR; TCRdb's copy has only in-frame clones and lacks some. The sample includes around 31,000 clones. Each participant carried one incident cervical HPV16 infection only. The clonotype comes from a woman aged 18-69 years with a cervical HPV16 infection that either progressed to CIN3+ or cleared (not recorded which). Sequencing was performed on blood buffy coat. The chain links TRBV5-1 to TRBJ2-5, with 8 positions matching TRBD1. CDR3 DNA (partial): TGCGCCAGCAGCCCCTCAGGGGGCCGGGAGACC. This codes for CASSPSGGRET. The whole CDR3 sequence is CASSPSGGRETQYF.